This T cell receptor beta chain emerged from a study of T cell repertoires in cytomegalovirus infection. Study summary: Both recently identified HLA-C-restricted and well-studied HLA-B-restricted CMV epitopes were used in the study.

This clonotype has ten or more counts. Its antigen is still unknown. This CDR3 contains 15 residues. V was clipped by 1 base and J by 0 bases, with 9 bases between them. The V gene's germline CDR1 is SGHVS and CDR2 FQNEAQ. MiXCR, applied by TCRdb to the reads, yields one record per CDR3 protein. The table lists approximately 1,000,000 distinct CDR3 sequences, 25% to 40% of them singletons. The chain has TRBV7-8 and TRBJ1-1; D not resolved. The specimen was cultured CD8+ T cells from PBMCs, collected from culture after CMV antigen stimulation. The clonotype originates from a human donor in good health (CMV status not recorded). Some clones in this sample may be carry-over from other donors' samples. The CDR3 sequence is CASSLEIGLNTEAFF. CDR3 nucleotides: TGTGCCAGCAGCTTAGAAATAGGGCTGAACACTGAAGCTTTCTTT. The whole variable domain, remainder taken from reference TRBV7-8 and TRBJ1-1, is GAGVSQSPRYKVAKRGQDVALRCDPISGHVSLFWYQQALGQGPEFLTYFQNEAQLDKSGLPSDRFFAERPEGSVSTLKIQRTQQEDSAVYLCASSLEIGLNTEAFFGQGTRLTVV.